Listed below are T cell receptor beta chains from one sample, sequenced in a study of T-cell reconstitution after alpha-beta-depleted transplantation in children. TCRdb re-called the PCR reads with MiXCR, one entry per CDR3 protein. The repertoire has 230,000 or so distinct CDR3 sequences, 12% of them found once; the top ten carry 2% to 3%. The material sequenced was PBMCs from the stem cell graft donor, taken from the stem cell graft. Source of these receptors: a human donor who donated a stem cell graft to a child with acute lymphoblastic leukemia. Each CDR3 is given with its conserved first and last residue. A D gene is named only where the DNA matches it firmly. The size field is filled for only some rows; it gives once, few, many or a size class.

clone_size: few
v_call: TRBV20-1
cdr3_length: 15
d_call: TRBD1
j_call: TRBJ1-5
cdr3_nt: TGCAGTGCTCAAAAAACAGGGGTTCGCAATCAGCCCCAGCATTTT
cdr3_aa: CSAQKTGVRNQPQHF

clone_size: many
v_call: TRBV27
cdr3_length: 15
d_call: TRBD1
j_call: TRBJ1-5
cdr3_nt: TGTGCCAGCGGGCTTCGGGGGACAGGGAATCAGCCCCAGCATTTT
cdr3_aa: CASGLRGTGNQPQHF

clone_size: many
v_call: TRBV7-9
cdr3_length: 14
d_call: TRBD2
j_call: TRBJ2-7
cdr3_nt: TGTGCCAGCAGCTTAGGGGGGGAGGGCTACGAGCAGTACTTC
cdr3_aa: CASSLGGEGYEQYF

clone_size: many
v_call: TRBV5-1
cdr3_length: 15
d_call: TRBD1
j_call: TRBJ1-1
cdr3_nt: TGCGCCAGCAGCCCCCAGGGACAGGGGTCCACTGAAGCTTTCTTT
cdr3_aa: CASSPQGQGSTEAFF

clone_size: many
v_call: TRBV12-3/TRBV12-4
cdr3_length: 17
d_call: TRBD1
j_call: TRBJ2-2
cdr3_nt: TGTGCCAGCAGTTTAGTGCCCGGGACAGGGGCGACCGGGGAGCTGTTTTTT
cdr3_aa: CASSLVPGTGATGELFF

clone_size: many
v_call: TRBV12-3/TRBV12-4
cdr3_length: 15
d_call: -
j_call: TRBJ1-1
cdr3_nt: TGTGCCAGCAGTTTTCAGACGCGTAGGAACACTGAAGCTTTCTTT
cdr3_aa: CASSFQTRRNTEAFF

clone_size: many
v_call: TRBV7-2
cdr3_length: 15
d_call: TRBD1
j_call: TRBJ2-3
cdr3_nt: TGTGCCAGCAGCTTGCGGACAGGACGCACAGATACGCAGTATTTT
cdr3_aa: CASSLRTGRTDTQYF

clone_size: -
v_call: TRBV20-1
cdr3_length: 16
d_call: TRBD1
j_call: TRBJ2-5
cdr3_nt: TGCAGTGCTAGAGATAGATCCGGACAGGCCTGGGAGACCCAGTACTTC
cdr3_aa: CSARDRSGQAWETQYF

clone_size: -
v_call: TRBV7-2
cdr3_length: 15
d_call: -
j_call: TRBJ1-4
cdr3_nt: TGTGCCAGCAGCTTAGTGCAGGGAACTAATGAAAAACTGTTTTTT
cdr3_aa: CASSLVQGTNEKLFF

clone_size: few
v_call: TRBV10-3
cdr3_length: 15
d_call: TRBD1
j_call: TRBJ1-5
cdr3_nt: TGTGCCATCAGGCCCGGGACAGGGGGCGATCAGCCCCAGCATTTT
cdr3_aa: CAIRPGTGGDQPQHF

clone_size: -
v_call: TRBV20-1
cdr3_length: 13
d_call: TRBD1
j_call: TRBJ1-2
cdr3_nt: TGCAGTGCTAGAGTAGGGGGCGCAAGTGGCTACACCTTC
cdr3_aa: CSARVGGASGYTF

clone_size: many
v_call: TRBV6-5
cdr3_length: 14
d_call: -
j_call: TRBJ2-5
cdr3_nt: TGTGCCAGCACCGATTCAATGAGTGGAGAGACCCAGTACTTC
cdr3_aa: CASTDSMSGETQYF

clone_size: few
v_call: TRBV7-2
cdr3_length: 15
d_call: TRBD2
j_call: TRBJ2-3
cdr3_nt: TGTGCCAGCAGCTTAGACTCGGGGGGGGTTGATACGCAGTATTTT
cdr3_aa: CASSLDSGGVDTQYF

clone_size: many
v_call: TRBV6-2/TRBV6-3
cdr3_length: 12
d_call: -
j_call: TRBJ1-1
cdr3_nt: TGTGCCAGCTCACGGAGGAACACTGAAGCTTTCTTT
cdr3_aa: CASSRRNTEAFF

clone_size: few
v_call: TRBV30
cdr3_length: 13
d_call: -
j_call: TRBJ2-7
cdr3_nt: TGTGCCTGGGCCGGTCAGGGGTTCTACGAGCAGTACTTC
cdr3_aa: CAWAGQGFYEQYF

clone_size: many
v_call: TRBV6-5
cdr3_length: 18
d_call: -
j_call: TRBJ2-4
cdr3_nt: TGTGCCAGCAGTTACTCTGTGGCCAGGTCGGCTACCAAAAACATTCAGTACTTC
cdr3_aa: CASSYSVARSATKNIQYF

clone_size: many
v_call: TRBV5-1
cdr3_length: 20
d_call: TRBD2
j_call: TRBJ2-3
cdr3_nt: TGCGCCAGCAGCTTAAGGAATCGGCTAGCGGGACTGTCGAAGGCAGATACGCAGTATTTT
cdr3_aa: CASSLRNRLAGLSKADTQYF

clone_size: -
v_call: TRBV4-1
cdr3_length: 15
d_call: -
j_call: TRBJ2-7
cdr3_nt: TGCGCCAGCAGCCAAGATTGGGGGAGAGGCTACGAGCAGTACTTC
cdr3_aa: CASSQDWGRGYEQYF

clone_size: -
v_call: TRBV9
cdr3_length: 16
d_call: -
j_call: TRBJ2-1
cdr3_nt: TGTGCCAGCAGCGTCTCCGGACTGCACTCCTACAATGAGCAGTTCTTC
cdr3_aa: CASSVSGLHSYNEQFF

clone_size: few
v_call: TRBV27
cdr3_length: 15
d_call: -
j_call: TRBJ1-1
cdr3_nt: TGTGCCAGCAGAACCCTGAATATCTTGAACACTGAAGCTTTCTTT
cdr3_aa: CASRTLNILNTEAFF

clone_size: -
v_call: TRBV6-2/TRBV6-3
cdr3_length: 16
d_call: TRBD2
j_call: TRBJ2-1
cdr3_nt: TGTGCCAGCAGTTCCCAACTAGCGGGAGCCTACAATGAGCAGTTCTTC
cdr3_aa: CASSSQLAGAYNEQFF

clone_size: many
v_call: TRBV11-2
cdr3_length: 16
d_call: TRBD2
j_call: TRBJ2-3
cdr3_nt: TGTGCCAGCAGCCCCCGAGCGGGAGGGAGCACAGATACGCAGTATTTT
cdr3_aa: CASSPRAGGSTDTQYF

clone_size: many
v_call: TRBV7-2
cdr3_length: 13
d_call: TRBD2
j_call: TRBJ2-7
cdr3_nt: TGTGCCAGCAGCCATAGCGGGGACTACGAGCAGTACTTC
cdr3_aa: CASSHSGDYEQYF

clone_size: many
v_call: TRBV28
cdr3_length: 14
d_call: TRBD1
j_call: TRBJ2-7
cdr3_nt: TGTGCCAGCAGCCGGGGACAGGGAAGCAGCGAGCAGTACTTC
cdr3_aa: CASSRGQGSSEQYF

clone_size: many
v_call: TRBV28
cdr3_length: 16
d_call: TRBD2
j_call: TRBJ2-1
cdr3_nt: TGTGCCAGCAGTACCCCTAGCGGGGGCTCCTACAATGAGCAGTTCTTC
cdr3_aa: CASSTPSGGSYNEQFF

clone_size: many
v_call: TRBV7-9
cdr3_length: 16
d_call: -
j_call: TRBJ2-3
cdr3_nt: TGTGCCAGCAGCTTAGCATGGGGGCTCGGGGCAGATACGCAGTATTTT
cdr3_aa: CASSLAWGLGADTQYF

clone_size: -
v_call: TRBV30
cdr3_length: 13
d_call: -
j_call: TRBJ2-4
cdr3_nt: TGTGCCTGGAGAGCCGGGGGCGGAAACAGTCAGTACTTC
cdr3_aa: CAWRAGGGNSQYF

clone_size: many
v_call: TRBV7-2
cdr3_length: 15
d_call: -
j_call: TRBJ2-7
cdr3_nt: TGTGCCAGCAGCCCCCCCAGGGCCGTTTCCTACGAGCAGTACTTC
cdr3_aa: CASSPPRAVSYEQYF

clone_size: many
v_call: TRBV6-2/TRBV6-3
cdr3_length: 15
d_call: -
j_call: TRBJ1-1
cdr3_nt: TGTGCCAGCAGTTATCGGGTGGGGATGAACACTGAAGCTTTCTTT
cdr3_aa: CASSYRVGMNTEAFF

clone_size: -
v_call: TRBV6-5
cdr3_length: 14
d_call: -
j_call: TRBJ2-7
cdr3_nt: TGTGCCAGCAGTTATAGGACAAACATCTACGAGCAGTACTTC
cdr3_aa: CASSYRTNIYEQYF

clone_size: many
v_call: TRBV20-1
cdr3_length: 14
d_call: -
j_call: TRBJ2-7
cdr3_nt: TGCAGTGCTAGGCGCGACAGAAGCTCCTACGAGCAGTACTTC
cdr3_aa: CSARRDRSSYEQYF

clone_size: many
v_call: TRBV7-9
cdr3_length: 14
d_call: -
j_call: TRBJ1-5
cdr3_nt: TGTGCCAGCAGCTCAGATAAGTCCGATCAGCCCCAGCATTTT
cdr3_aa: CASSSDKSDQPQHF